This T cell receptor (beta chain) was sequenced in a study of T cells after yellow fever vaccination. Study-wide context: Fractions of limited cellularity were prepared by means of SMART-Seq v4 Ultra Low Input.

The CDR3 has 16 residues. Germline V gene data show CDR1 as SGHTA and CDR2 as FQGNSA. Losses at the gene ends were 5 bases for V and 4 bases for J; bases not matched to a gene: 8. Each CDR3 protein gets one entry after TCRdb re-called the 5' RACE reads with MiXCR. This table holds 450,000 to 600,000 distinct CDR3 sequences, 13% found once. The gene calls are TRBV7-2 and TRBJ2-5, with 12 bases fitting TRBD2. The input for sequencing was PBMCs, taken on the day of the yellow fever booster vaccination. This receptor was taken from a young man who received the YFV17D yellow fever vaccine. The CDR3 coding sequence is TGTGCCAGCAGCGAAACTAGCGGGAGGCCGGGAGAGACCCAGTACTTC. Residues: CASSETSGRPGETQYF.